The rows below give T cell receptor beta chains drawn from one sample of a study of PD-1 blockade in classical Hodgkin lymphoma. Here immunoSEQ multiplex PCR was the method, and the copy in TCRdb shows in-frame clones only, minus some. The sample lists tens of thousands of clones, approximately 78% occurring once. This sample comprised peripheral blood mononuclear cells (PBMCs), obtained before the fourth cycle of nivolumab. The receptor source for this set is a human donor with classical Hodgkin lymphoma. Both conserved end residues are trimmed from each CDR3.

CDR3 protein: ASSQERAQETQY; V gene: TRBV4-2; CDR3 length: 12; J gene: TRBJ2-5
CDR3 protein: ASSDQFDGYT; V gene: TRBV7-6; CDR3 length: 10; J gene: TRBJ1-2
CDR3 protein: ASSLRGTSTDTQY; V gene: TRBV7-7; CDR3 length: 13; J gene: TRBJ2-3
CDR3 protein: ASSIDLSYEQY; V gene: TRBV19; CDR3 length: 11; J gene: TRBJ2-7
CDR3 protein: ASMGPNYGYT; V gene: TRBV19; CDR3 length: 10; J gene: TRBJ1-2
CDR3 protein: AISVVRKGSRSYNEQF; V gene: TRBV10-3; CDR3 length: 16; J gene: TRBJ2-1
CDR3 protein: AISLSMGEEETQY; V gene: TRBV10-3; CDR3 length: 13; J gene: TRBJ2-5
CDR3 protein: ASSLMVDATGELF; V gene: TRBV5-1; CDR3 length: 13; J gene: TRBJ2-2
CDR3 protein: ASSTGDWIQETQY; V gene: TRBV11-2; CDR3 length: 13; J gene: TRBJ2-5
CDR3 protein: ASSRASGRVATDTQY; V gene: TRBV7-6; CDR3 length: 15; J gene: TRBJ2-3
CDR3 protein: ASSFPTGRIPGELF; V gene: TRBV5-4; CDR3 length: 14; J gene: TRBJ2-2
CDR3 protein: ASSPPGLRTDTQY; V gene: TRBV19; CDR3 length: 13; J gene: TRBJ2-3
CDR3 protein: ASSLTLGGGLEETQY; V gene: TRBV7-2; CDR3 length: 15; J gene: TRBJ2-5
CDR3 protein: ASSFAGVGYGYT; V gene: TRBV6-5; CDR3 length: 12; J gene: TRBJ1-2
CDR3 protein: ASSLATSGDYNEQF; V gene: TRBV5-4; CDR3 length: 14; J gene: TRBJ2-1
CDR3 protein: ASSARGALSTDTQY; V gene: TRBV11-2; CDR3 length: 14; J gene: TRBJ2-3
CDR3 protein: ASSLRTDNEQF; V gene: TRBV5-4; CDR3 length: 11; J gene: TRBJ2-1
CDR3 protein: ASSVGGGSAYNEQF; V gene: TRBV9; CDR3 length: 14; J gene: TRBJ2-1
CDR3 protein: ASREWTGRDTEAF; V gene: TRBV9; CDR3 length: 13; J gene: TRBJ1-1
CDR3 protein: ASSWTGEFYEQY; V gene: TRBV19; CDR3 length: 12; J gene: TRBJ2-7
CDR3 protein: ASSQGSSFGYNSPLH; V gene: TRBV4-1; CDR3 length: 15; J gene: TRBJ1-6
CDR3 protein: ASKEGQALYEQY; V gene: TRBV2; CDR3 length: 12; J gene: TRBJ2-7
CDR3 protein: ASSLQQGVLTGELF; V gene: TRBV5-1; CDR3 length: 14; J gene: TRBJ2-2
CDR3 protein: ASSPLSGTSGRLRSYEQY; V gene: TRBV28; CDR3 length: 18; J gene: TRBJ2-7
CDR3 protein: ASRKEAGNTIY; V gene: TRBV5-8; CDR3 length: 11; J gene: TRBJ1-3
CDR3 protein: ASSLGAGFRISYNEQF; V gene: TRBV27; CDR3 length: 16; J gene: TRBJ2-1
CDR3 protein: ASSLDSNQPQH; V gene: TRBV11-2; CDR3 length: 11; J gene: TRBJ1-5
CDR3 protein: ASSSVQGSNEKLF; V gene: TRBV27; CDR3 length: 13; J gene: TRBJ1-4
CDR3 protein: ASSQEQKNIQY; V gene: TRBV4-1; CDR3 length: 11; J gene: TRBJ2-4
CDR3 protein: ASSPQGAGNTIY; V gene: TRBV7-2; CDR3 length: 12; J gene: TRBJ1-3
CDR3 protein: AISAPGGGTDTQY; V gene: TRBV10-3; CDR3 length: 13; J gene: TRBJ2-3
CDR3 protein: ASRRRVGGVSTDTQY; V gene: TRBV4-1; CDR3 length: 15; J gene: TRBJ2-3
CDR3 protein: ASSESAKPSYEQY; V gene: TRBV10-1; CDR3 length: 13; J gene: TRBJ2-7
CDR3 protein: ASSYKETQY; V gene: TRBV6-6; CDR3 length: 9; J gene: TRBJ2-5
CDR3 protein: ASSLIGTGVSPLH; V gene: TRBV7-2; CDR3 length: 13; J gene: TRBJ1-6